The 23 T cell receptor beta chains listed next were all sequenced from one sample in a study of T cells of healthy individuals. MiXCR was run by TCRdb on the 5' RACE reads, yielding one entry per CDR3 protein. Altogether 65,000 to 95,000 distinct CDR3 sequences are present, about 5.5% being singletons, with the ten largest covering around 7.6%. The receptors come from a female donor in good health.

There are a few counts of this clonotype. CDR3 in DNA: TGCGCCAGCAGCACCGGAGGCGGGGCAACTAATGAAAAACTGTTTTTT. Its protein product is CASSTGGGATNEKLFF. The J gene is TRBJ1-4, the V gene TRBV5-1; no firm D call. This CDR3 contains 16 residues. V shed 4 bases and J shed 0 bases, with 13 bases lying between them. Germline loops: CDR1 SGHRS, CDR2 YFSETQ.

This clonotype was counted ten times or more. The CDR3 sequence: CASSLPDRLAGDGQETQYF. Here the CDR3 DNA reads TGCGCCAGCAGCTTGCCCGATAGACTAGCGGGAGACGGGCAAGAGACCCAGTACTTC. V usage is TRBV5-1 and J usage is TRBJ2-5, with TRBD2 matching over 12 bases. The CDR3 is made up of 19 amino acids. Germline V CDR1 and CDR2: SGHRS, YFSETQ. The trim removed 1 base at V and 2 bases at J, leaving 12 bases unmatched.

This clonotype was detected ten times or more. The CDR3 spells CASSPPTGGLNTEAFF. The DNA of the CDR3 is TGTGCCAGCAGCCCGCCGACAGGGGGTTTGAACACTGAAGCTTTCTTT. V gene TRBV16 combines with J gene TRBJ1-1; TRBD1 matches 9 bases. The CDR3 contains 16 residues. Per the germline V gene, CDR1 is KGHSY and CDR2 is FQNENV. Trimming removed 4 bases from V and 0 bases from J; junction bases left unmatched: 6.

This clonotype has at least ten counts. The chain employs TRBV7-2 and TRBJ1-5; no clear D gene. The germline V and J ends were trimmed by 3 bases and 9 bases, with 15 bases remaining between them. Germline V CDR1 and CDR2: SGHTA, FQGNSA. This CDR3 contains 14 residues. This chain's CDR3 is CASSFLAGPGPQHF. The CDR3 nucleotides are TGTGCCAGCAGCTTTTTGGCCGGCCCCGGGCCCCAGCATTTT. The full variable domain, completed using reference TRBV7-2 and TRBJ1-5, is GAGVSQSPSNKVTEKGKDVELRCDPISGHTALYWYRQSLGQGLEFLIYFQGNSAPDKSGLPSDRFSAERTGGSVSTLTIQRTQQEDSAVYLCASSFLAGPGPQHFGDGTRLSIL.

This clonotype has a count of ten or more. J is TRBJ2-7 and V is TRBV28; 14 bases match TRBD2. Germline V gene lookup returns CDR1 MDHEN and CDR2 SYDVKM. The CDR3 length is 16 residues. After removal of 2 bases from V and 2 bases from J, the junction contained 2 bases not matched to a gene. CDR3 DNA: TGTGCCAGCAGTTTAGGACTAGCGGGAGGCCCCTACGAGCAGTACTTC. This gives the protein CASSLGLAGGPYEQYF.

Ten or more counts support this clonotype. This chain links TRBV28 with TRBJ2-4; a possible D gene is TRBD1 (5 bases). This CDR3 has 12 amino acids. V was clipped by 6 bases and J by 8 bases, with 11 bases between them. CDR1 MDHEN and CDR2 SYDVKM come from the germline V gene. CDR3 sequence: CASRGLSDIQYF. The CDR3 DNA follows: TGTGCCAGCAGGGGGCTTTCGGACATTCAGTACTTC.

The table lists this clonotype with many counts. This sequence joins TRBV24-1 and TRBJ2-3; D assignment may be TRBD1 or TRBD2 (5 bases each). Trimming left V 4 bases short and J 3 bases short, with 13 bases between. Germline V lookup: CDR1 KGHDR, CDR2 SFDVKD. The CDR3 length is 15 residues. CDR3 sequence (DNA): TGTGCCACCAGTGACGCCGGGACCCGTACAGATACGCAGTATTTT. Amino acids: CATSDAGTRTDTQYF.

The V call is TRBV6-1, the J call TRBJ1-2; no definite D call. This CDR3 comprises 15 residues. Germline V gene data show CDR1 as MNHNS and CDR2 as SASEGT. V was pared by 3 bases and J by 0 bases, with 11 bases between. CDR3 region: CASSDRQQANYGYTF. CDR3 sequence (DNA): TGTGCCAGCAGTGATAGGCAGCAAGCTAACTATGGCTACACCTTC.

V gene TRBV27 combines with J gene TRBJ1-1, with a tentative D call TRBD1 (6 bases). V lost 3 bases and J 5 bases, leaving 13 bases between the germline ends. The CDR3 extends over 14 amino acids. Germline values: CDR1 MNHEY, CDR2 SMNVEV (reference sequence). CDR3 DNA: TGTGCCAGCAGTTTGGGAAGGGGGGGGACTGAAGCTTTCTTT. It translates to CASSLGRGGTEAFF.

This clonotype was observed many times. The chain recombines TRBV2 with TRBJ2-7; D not certain. Germline V gene data show CDR1 as SNHLY and CDR2 as FYNNEI. V lost 7 bases and J 0 bases, leaving 10 bases between the germline ends. The CDR3 spans 13 residues. The CDR3 DNA reads TGTGCCAGCACCCCCCCAAGCTCCTACGAGCAGTACTTC. This translates into CASTPPSSYEQYF.

The table lists this clonotype with many counts. This rearrangement joins TRBV20-1 to TRBJ2-5; a weak D match, TRBD1 (5 bases). V lost 6 bases and J 1 base, leaving 9 bases between the germline ends. Germline values: CDR1 DFQATT, CDR2 SNEGSKA (reference sequence). This CDR3 region has 12 residues. CDR3 sequence reads: CSAPTVQETQYF. Written as DNA, the CDR3 is TGCAGTGCCCCGACAGTCCAAGAGACCCAGTACTTC.

This clonotype was observed at least ten times. This chain links TRBV5-1 with TRBJ2-7; 8 bases are a match to TRBD1. The CDR3 is 13 amino acids. The ends lost 4 bases at V and 10 bases at J; junction bases unmatched: 10. Germline V gene lookup returns CDR1 SGHRS and CDR2 YFSETQ. The CDR3 sequence: CASSLLGQESQYF. CDR3 in DNA: TGCGCCAGCAGCCTGCTGGGACAGGAAAGCCAGTACTTC.

A few counts support this clonotype. The junction shows a germline mismatch at one end, possibly a read error. This chain connects TRBV7-7 to TRBJ2-5; D is ambiguous. The CDR3 totals 15 residues. Germline CDR1 SSHAT, CDR2 FNYEAQ (reference sequence). CDR3 DNA: TGTGCTAGCAGCTTAGCCTCTAGGAGTTCAGAGACCCAGTACTTC. Encoded protein: CASSLASRSSETQYF.

This clonotype was seen only a few times. The V call is TRBV11-2, the J call TRBJ2-7; TRBD2 matches at 11 bases. After removal of 5 bases from V and 3 bases from J, the junction contained 6 bases not matched to a gene. CDR1 and CDR2 from the germline V gene are SGHAT and FQNNGV. CDR3 length equals 15 residues. CDR3 protein: CASSPTSGSLYEQYF. CDR3 coding DNA: TGTGCCAGCAGCCCAACTAGCGGGAGTCTCTACGAGCAGTACTTC.

The V gene is TRBV3-1, the J gene TRBJ2-3, with 12 bases matching TRBD2. Germline V gene data show CDR1 as LGHDT and CDR2 as YNNKEL (reference sequence). Trimming took 1 base from V and 1 from J; bases not matched to a gene: 6. This CDR3 region has 18 residues. CDR3 nucleotides: TGTGCCAGCAGCCAAGGACTAGCGGGAGCCCTCGGCACAGATACGCAGTATTTT. Protein product: CASSQGLAGALGTDTQYF.

This chain uses TRBV12-3 or TRBV12-4 with TRBJ1-4; D possibly corresponds to TRBD1 (5 bases). The V end lost 2 bases, the J end lost 7 bases, and 11 bases lay between the germline ends. This CDR3 spans 14 amino acids. The CDR3 DNA reads TGTGCCAGCAGTTTATATGGGGGAGGTGAAAAACTGTTTTTT. Translating it yields CASSLYGGGEKLFF.

This clonotype appeared many times. The chain is built from TRBV12-3 or TRBV12-4 and TRBJ2-1; D gene unclear. This CDR3 region has 14 residues. Trimming pared 2 bases from V and 0 bases from J, leaving 5 bases between. CDR3: CASSLSGSYNEQFF. DNA for the CDR3: TGTGCCAGCAGTTTATCGGGCTCCTACAATGAGCAGTTCTTC.

There are many counts of this clonotype. This chain uses TRBV15 with TRBJ2-1, with 7 bases matching TRBD2. The CDR3 consists of 14 residues. In germline, CDR1 is LNHNV, CDR2 YYDKDF (reference sequence). Losses at the gene ends were 1 base for V and 8 bases for J; bases not matched to a gene: 5. CDR3 sequence: CATSRARLADEQFF. The CDR3 DNA sequence: TGTGCCACCAGCAGAGCCCGGCTAGCGGATGAGCAGTTCTTC. Full variable domain (remainder filled in from reference TRBV15 and TRBJ2-1): DAMVIQNPRYQVTQFGKPVTLSCSQTLNHNVMYWYQQKSSQAPKLLFHYYDKDFNNEADTPDNFQSRRPNTSFCFLDIRSPGLGDTAMYLCATSRARLADEQFFGPGTRLTVL.

Ten or more counts support this clonotype. The chain joins TRBV6-6 to TRBJ2-3; D may match TRBD1 or TRBD2 (5 bases each). Germline V gene lookup returns CDR1 MNHNY and CDR2 SVGAGI (reference sequence). The CDR3 sequence is 13 residues long. Between the trimmed V and J ends, which lost 8 bases and 10 bases, there was a span of 19 bases. DNA for the CDR3: TGTGCCAGCGTAAACGAGGGGCCTTCGGCGCAGTATTTT. As protein: CASVNEGPSAQYF.

This clonotype was detected ten times or more. V is TRBV10-3 and J is TRBJ1-3, with TRBD1 matching 7 bases. V dropped 0 bases and J dropped 3; count of bases not matched to a gene: 5. The CDR3 consists of 16 residues. Per germline, CDR1 ENHRY and CDR2 SYGVKD. CDR3 bases: TGTGCCATCAGTGAGTCGGGGACAGTCTATGGAAACACCATATATTTT. Protein: CAISESGTVYGNTIYF.

In its sample, this clonotype was seen many times. V gene TRBV6-2 or TRBV6-3 combines with J gene TRBJ2-3; the D gene is possibly TRBD2 (6 bases). V dropped 3 bases and J dropped 0 bases, with 13 bases sitting between them. The CDR3 sequence is 16 residues long. The germline V gene encodes CDR1 MNHEY and CDR2 SVGEGT. The CDR3 DNA reads TGTGCCAGCAGTTATGTGCGGGGACTTAGCACAGATACGCAGTATTTT. Protein: CASSYVRGLSTDTQYF.

About this clonotype: A much larger clone lies one base from this, so it may be a read error. The chain employs TRBV5-1 and TRBJ2-1; the D call may be TRBD1 or TRBD2 (5 bases each). In germline, CDR1 is SGHRS, CDR2 YFSETQ. V was trimmed by 5 bases and J by 0 bases, leaving 18 bases between them. The CDR3 loop spans 17 amino acids. The CDR3 reads CASRFTLGTSSYNEQFF. The CDR3 DNA sequence: TGCGCCAGCAGGTTTACCCTCGGGACCTCCTCCTACAATGAGCAGTTCTTC.

This clonotype was found a few times. The chain recombines TRBV4-3 with TRBJ2-1; 15 nucleotides match TRBD2. The CDR3 contains 20 residues. Germline V lookup: CDR1 LGHNA, CDR2 YSLEER. With 0 bases clipped from V and 3 bases from J, the junction kept 9 bases outside the gene matches. The CDR3 here is CASSQEVGLAGGVFYNEQFF. The CDR3, as DNA: TGCGCCAGCAGCCAAGAAGTGGGACTAGCGGGAGGTGTCTTCTACAATGAGCAGTTCTTC.